This TCR beta chain was sequenced during a study of spatial heterogeneity in lung cancer. Across the study: Alpha-chain sequences were consistently detected less often than beta-chain sequences.

This clonotype has ten or more counts. TCRdb passed the 5' RACE reads through MiXCR, listing each CDR3 protein once. Among around 60,000 distinct CDR3 sequences listed, more than 7% were seen once. V lost 10 bases and J lost 6; bases outside the gene matches: 12. The germline V gene has CDR1 MDHEN and CDR2 SYDVKM. The CDR3 is made up of 15 amino acids. Documented time point: sample taken at primary tumor resection. Whole RNA was taken from tumor, nontumor lung or frozen PBMC; it was then sequenced unsorted. Source: PBMCs, taken at surgery. The V call is TRBV28, the J call TRBJ2-2; the match to TRBD2 covers 9 bases. This receptor was taken from a female donor with early-stage non-small cell lung cancer. CDR3 sequence reads: CATLSTAGGAGELFF. In nucleotides, the CDR3 is TGTGCCACCCTTTCAACAGCGGGAGGAGCCGGGGAGCTGTTTTTT.